This is a list of T cell receptor beta chains from one sample in a study of T cells in Graves' hyperthyroidism and ophthalmopathy. TCRdb re-called the multiplex PCR reads through MiXCR, storing one row per CDR3 protein. The sample shows over 300,000 distinct CDR3 sequences, approximately 15% of them seen only once. The material sequenced was blood. The receptors were sampled from a woman aged 60-70 years with Graves' hyperthyroidism. Both conserved end residues are part of each CDR3. D genes are given only for firm matches. Only part of the rows carry a size: once, few, many, or a class if the clone is expanded.

d_call clone_size j_call v_call cdr3_nt cdr3_aa
NA many TRBJ2-7 TRBV11-3 TGTGCCAGCAGCTTAGTTCACCCCGGCTACGAGCAGTACTTC CASSLVHPGYEQYF
NA NA TRBJ2-2 TRBV19 TGTGCCAGTAACCCCAGGCCGACCGGGGAGCTGTTTTTT CASNPRPTGELFF
TRBD2 many TRBJ2-7 TRBV7-3 TGTGCCAGCAGCTTAGGTCCGGCTAGCGGGGATTACGAGCAGTACTTC CASSLGPASGDYEQYF
TRBD2 NA TRBJ2-3 TRBV7-9 TGTGCCACGCGGGGGAAAGGCACAGATACGCAGTATTTT CATRGKGTDTQYF
TRBD1 NA TRBJ1-1 TRBV5-1 TGTGCCAGCAGCTTGGGGGGGACAGGTTTGAACACTGAAGCTTTCTTT CASSLGGTGLNTEAFF
TRBD2 few TRBJ2-5 TRBV6-5 TGTGCCAGCAGTTACCGCCCCCGACTAGCGGGAGTGGAGACCCAGTACTTC CASSYRPRLAGVETQYF
NA many TRBJ2-1 TRBV12-3/TRBV12-4 TGTGCCAGCAGTTTAAGGCGGCGGACTTACAATGAGCAGTTCTTC CASSLRRRTYNEQFF
NA many TRBJ2-3 TRBV3-1 TGTGCCAGCAGCCAAGAGCTGAGCGCCCCCCAGTATTTT CASSQELSAPQYF
NA many TRBJ1-5 TRBV2 TGTGCCAGCAGTAGGGGACGCGAAGATCAGCCCCAGCATTTT CASSRGREDQPQHF
NA once TRBJ2-7 TRBV6-5 TGTGCCAGCAGTACCTCGGACACATCCTACGAGCAGTACTTC CASSTSDTSYEQYF
TRBD1 few TRBJ2-1 TRBV7-9 TGTGCCAGCAGCTCTCTGGGACAGGGAGTCCATGAGCAGTTCTTC CASSSLGQGVHEQFF
NA many TRBJ2-3 TRBV7-3 TGTGCCAGCAGCCCACAGGCGAGCACAGATACGCAGTATTTT CASSPQASTDTQYF
TRBD2 few TRBJ2-3 TRBV24-1 TGTGCCACCAGTAGTATCCAGACTAGCGGGAGCACAGATACGCAGTATTTT CATSSIQTSGSTDTQYF
NA many TRBJ1-1 TRBV12-3/TRBV12-4 TGTGCCAGCACCCGCTCCGGGTTCACTGAAGCTTTCTTT CASTRSGFTEAFF
TRBD1 many TRBJ1-2 TRBV3-1 TGTGCCAGCAGCCAAGGGACAGGGGCCACCTATGGCTACACCTTC CASSQGTGATYGYTF
TRBD1 NA TRBJ2-2 TRBV28 TGTGCCAGCAGTGAGAGACAGGGACGGGGCACCGGGGAGCTGTTTTTT CASSERQGRGTGELFF
NA NA TRBJ1-3 TRBV7-6 TGTGCCAGCAGCGGAACAGGCGGCCGTGGAAACACCATATATTTT CASSGTGGRGNTIYF
TRBD1 NA TRBJ2-5 TRBV9 TGTGCCAGCAGCGTAAGGGACAGGGAACAAGAGACCCAGTACTTC CASSVRDREQETQYF
NA NA TRBJ2-7 TRBV6-4 TGTGCCAGCACCTTAGAGGGCGGCTACGAGCAGTACTTC CASTLEGGYEQYF
NA NA TRBJ1-2 TRBV28 TGTGCCAGCAGTCTACCCCCCCCGGCGGGAAGCGGCTACACCTTC CASSLPPPAGSGYTF
NA NA TRBJ2-7 TRBV7-2 TGTGCCAGCGGACATCCCCGAACCGAGCAGTACTTC CASGHPRTEQYF
NA many TRBJ2-6 TRBV6-1 TGTGCCAGCAGCCTAACAGTCTCTGGGGCCAACGTCCTGACTTTC CASSLTVSGANVLTF
NA few TRBJ2-7 TRBV9 TGTGCCAGCAGCGCCACACCACACCCAAAGAACGAGCAGTACTTC CASSATPHPKNEQYF
NA many TRBJ1-2 TRBV5-6 TGTGCCAGCAGCTTGAACCCGGGGGCCAGCGATGGCTACACCTTC CASSLNPGASDGYTF
NA many TRBJ1-1 TRBV5-1 TGCGCCAGCAGCTTGGCTGGCAGAATAGAAGCTTTCTTT CASSLAGRIEAFF
TRBD1 few TRBJ2-1 TRBV28 TGTGCCAGCAGTTTATTTAGGGGACAGGGATGGAATGAGCAGTTCTTC CASSLFRGQGWNEQFF
NA many TRBJ1-5 TRBV6-2/TRBV6-3 TGTGCCAGCAGCCCTTACAGGGATCAGCCCCAGCATTTT CASSPYRDQPQHF
TRBD1 NA TRBJ2-2 TRBV20-1 TGCAGTGCTATCAGGGGGTCGAACACCGGGGAGCTGTTTTTT CSAIRGSNTGELFF
TRBD1 many TRBJ2-7 TRBV28 TGTGCCAGCAGTTTGCCTGGACAGGGTTCCTACGAGCAGTACTTC CASSLPGQGSYEQYF
TRBD1 NA TRBJ2-7 TRBV12-3/TRBV12-4 TGTGCCAGCAGTGCCCCCGGGACAGATTTCGAGCAGTACTTC CASSAPGTDFEQYF
NA many TRBJ1-2 TRBV5-1 TGCGCCAGCAGCTTGGCGGGACTCCCCGGGGATGGCTACACCTTC CASSLAGLPGDGYTF
TRBD2 few TRBJ2-1 TRBV30 TGTGCCTGGAGTAGCGGGAGGGGAATTGAGCAGTTCTTC CAWSSGRGIEQFF
NA once TRBJ1-3 TRBV7-9 TGTGCCAGCAGCCTAGAGGGGTCCTACGCTGGAAACACCATATATTTT CASSLEGSYAGNTIYF
NA NA TRBJ2-1 TRBV5-8 TGTGCCAGCAGCTGGACTAATTCCCTTGAGCAGTTCTTC CASSWTNSLEQFF
NA NA TRBJ1-4 TRBV12-3/TRBV12-4 TGTGCCAGCAGTTTCCAGGGGACTAATGAAAAACTGTTTTTT CASSFQGTNEKLFF
TRBD2 many TRBJ2-3 TRBV6-5 TGTGCCAGCAGTTACTCGGGACTAGCGGGTAGCACAGATACGCAGTATTTT CASSYSGLAGSTDTQYF
TRBD2 NA TRBJ2-5 TRBV19 TGTGCCAGTAGTTCCGGGACTAGCGGTATGGAGACCCAGTACTTC CASSSGTSGMETQYF
NA few TRBJ2-7 TRBV11-2 TGTGCCAGCAGACCCCTAGCGTACGAGCAGTACTTC CASRPLAYEQYF
NA few TRBJ1-5 TRBV4-1 TGCGCCAGCAGCCAATCAGGGTTGATCAATCAGCCCCAGCATTTT CASSQSGLINQPQHF
NA many TRBJ1-1 TRBV3-1 TGTGCCAGCGCGGGGGGTAACACTGAAGCTTTCTTT CASAGGNTEAFF
NA few TRBJ2-3 TRBV7-2 TGTGCCAGCAGCTTAGCGACAGATTATACGGATACGCAGTATTTT CASSLATDYTDTQYF